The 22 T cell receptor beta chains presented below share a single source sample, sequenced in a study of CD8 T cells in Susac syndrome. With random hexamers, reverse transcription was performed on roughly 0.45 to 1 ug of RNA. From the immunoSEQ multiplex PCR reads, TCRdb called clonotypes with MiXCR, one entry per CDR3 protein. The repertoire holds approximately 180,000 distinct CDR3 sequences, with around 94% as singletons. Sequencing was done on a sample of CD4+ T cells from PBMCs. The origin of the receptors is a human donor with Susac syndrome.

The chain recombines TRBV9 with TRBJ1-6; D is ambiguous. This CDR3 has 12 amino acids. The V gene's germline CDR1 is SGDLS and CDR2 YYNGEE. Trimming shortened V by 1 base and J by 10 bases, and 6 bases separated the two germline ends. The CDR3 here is CASSVPGSPLHF. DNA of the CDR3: TGTGCCAGCAGCGTACCAGGATCACCCCTCCACTTT.

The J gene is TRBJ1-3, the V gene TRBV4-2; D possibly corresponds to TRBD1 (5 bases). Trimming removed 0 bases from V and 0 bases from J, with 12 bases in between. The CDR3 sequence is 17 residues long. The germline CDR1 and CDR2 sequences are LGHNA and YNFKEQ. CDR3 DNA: TGTGCCAGCAGCCAAGATGGGCAGGGAAGCTCTGGAAACACCATATATTTT. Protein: CASSQDGQGSSGNTIYF.

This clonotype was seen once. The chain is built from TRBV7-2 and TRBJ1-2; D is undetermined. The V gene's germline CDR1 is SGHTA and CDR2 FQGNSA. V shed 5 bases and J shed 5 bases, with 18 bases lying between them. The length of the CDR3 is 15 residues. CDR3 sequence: CASSPLSRGGYGYTF. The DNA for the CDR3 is TGTGCCAGCAGCCCCCTCTCGCGAGGTGGGTATGGCTACACCTTC.

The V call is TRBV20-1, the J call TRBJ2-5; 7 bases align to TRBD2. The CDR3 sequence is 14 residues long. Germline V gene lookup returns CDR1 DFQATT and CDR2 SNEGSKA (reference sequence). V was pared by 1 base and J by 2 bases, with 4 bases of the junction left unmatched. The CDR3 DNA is TGCAGTGCTAGAGTGGGACTACTACAAGAGACCCAGTACTTC. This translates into CSARVGLLQETQYF.

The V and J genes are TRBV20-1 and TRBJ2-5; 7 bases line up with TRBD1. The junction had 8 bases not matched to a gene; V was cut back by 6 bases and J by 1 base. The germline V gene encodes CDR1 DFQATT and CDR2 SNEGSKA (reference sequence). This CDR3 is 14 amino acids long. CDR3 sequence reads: CSANPGQRQETQYF. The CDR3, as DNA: TGCAGTGCCAACCCGGGACAGCGCCAAGAGACCCAGTACTTC.

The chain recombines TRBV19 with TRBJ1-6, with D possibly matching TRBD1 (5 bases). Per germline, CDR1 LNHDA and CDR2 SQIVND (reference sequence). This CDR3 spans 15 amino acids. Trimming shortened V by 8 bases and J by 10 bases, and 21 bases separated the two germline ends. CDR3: CASSELGTGKSPLHF. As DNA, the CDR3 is TGTGCCAGTTCGGAACTAGGGACGGGGAAATCACCCCTCCACTTT.

The CDR3 loop is CASSRQGPYEQYF. CDR3 DNA: TGTGCCAGCAGCCGACAGGGCCCCTACGAGCAGTACTTC. V gene TRBV12-3 or TRBV12-4 combines with J gene TRBJ2-7; TRBD1 agrees at 7 bases. V was pared by 6 bases and J by 2 bases, with 4 bases of the junction left unmatched. There are 13 residues in the CDR3.

CDR3 region: CASSSLQETQYF. CDR3 DNA: TGTGCCTCTTCGAGCCTCCAAGAGACCCAGTACTTC. V is TRBV30 and J is TRBJ2-5; no clear D gene. This CDR3 contains 12 residues. Trimming removed 7 bases at V and 1 base at J, with 10 bases between. Germline CDR1 reads GTSNPN; CDR2 reads SVGIG (reference sequence). The full variable domain, its missing parts supplied by reference TRBV30 and TRBJ2-5, is SQTIHQWPATLVQPVGSPLSLECTVEGTSNPNLYWYRQAAGRGLQLLFYSVGIGQISSEVPQNLSASRPQDRQFILSSKKLLLSDSGFYLCASSSLQETQYFGPGTRLLVL.

The CDR3 region is CASSPSADVSQYF. As DNA, the CDR3 is TGTGCCAGCTCACCGTCGGCAGATGTGTCGCAGTATTTT. The chain has TRBV18 and TRBJ2-3; unclear D gene. This CDR3 has 13 residues. Germline V gene sequence: CDR1 KGHSH, CDR2 LQKENI. Trimming removed 3 bases at V and 10 bases at J, with 14 bases between. The full variable domain, in which reference TRBV18 and TRBJ2-3 provide the parts outside the CDR3, is NAGVMQNPRHLVRRRGQEARLRCSPMKGHSHVYWYRQLPEEGLKFMVYLQKENIIDESGMPKERFSAEFPKEGPSILRIQQVVRGDSAAYFCASSPSADVSQYFGPGTRLTVL.

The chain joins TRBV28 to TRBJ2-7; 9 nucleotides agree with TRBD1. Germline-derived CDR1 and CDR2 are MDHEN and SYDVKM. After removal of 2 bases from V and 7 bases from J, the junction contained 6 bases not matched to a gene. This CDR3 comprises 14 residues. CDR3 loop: CASSLGTGSREQYF. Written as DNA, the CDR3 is TGTGCCAGCAGTTTAGGGACAGGGTCTCGAGAGCAGTACTTC. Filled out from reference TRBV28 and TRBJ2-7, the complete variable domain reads DVKVTQSSRYLVKRTGEKVFLECVQDMDHENMFWYRQDPGLGLRLIYFSYDVKMKEKGDIPEGYSVSREKKERFSLILESASTNQTSMYLCASSLGTGSREQYFGPGTRLTVT.

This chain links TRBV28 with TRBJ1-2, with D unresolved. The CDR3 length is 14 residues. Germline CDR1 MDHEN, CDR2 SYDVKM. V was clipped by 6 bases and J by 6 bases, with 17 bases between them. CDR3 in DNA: TGTGCCAGCAGCACGTCCCCGGGGTTCCATGGCTACACCTTC. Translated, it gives CASSTSPGFHGYTF.

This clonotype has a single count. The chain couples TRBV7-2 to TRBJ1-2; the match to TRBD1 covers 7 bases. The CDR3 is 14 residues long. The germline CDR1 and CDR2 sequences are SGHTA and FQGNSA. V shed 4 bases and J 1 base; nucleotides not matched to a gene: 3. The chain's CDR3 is CASSWDRNNYGYTF. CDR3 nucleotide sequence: TGTGCCAGCAGCTGGGACAGAAATAACTATGGCTACACCTTC.

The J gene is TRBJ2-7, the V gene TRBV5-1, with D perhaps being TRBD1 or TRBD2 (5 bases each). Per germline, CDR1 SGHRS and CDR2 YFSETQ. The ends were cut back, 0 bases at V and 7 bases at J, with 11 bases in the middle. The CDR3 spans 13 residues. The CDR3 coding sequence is TGCGCCAGCAGCTTGGAAAGGGGACGGGAGCAGTACTTC. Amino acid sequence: CASSLERGREQYF. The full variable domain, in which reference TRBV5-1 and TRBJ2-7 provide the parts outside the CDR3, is KAGVTQTPRYLIKTRGQQVTLSCSPISGHRSVSWYQQTPGQGLQFLFEYFSETQRNKGNFPGRFSGRQFSNSRSEMNVSTLELGDSALYLCASSLERGREQYFGPGTRLTVT.

The CDR3 spells CASSAGYNEQFF. The DNA for the CDR3 is TGTGCCAGCAGCGCAGGCTACAATGAGCAGTTCTTC. The chain carries TRBV5-6 and TRBJ2-1, with unresolved D. Germline values: CDR1 SGHDT, CDR2 YYEEEE. This CDR3 spans 12 amino acids. The germline V and J ends were trimmed by 4 bases and 3 bases, with 5 bases remaining between them.

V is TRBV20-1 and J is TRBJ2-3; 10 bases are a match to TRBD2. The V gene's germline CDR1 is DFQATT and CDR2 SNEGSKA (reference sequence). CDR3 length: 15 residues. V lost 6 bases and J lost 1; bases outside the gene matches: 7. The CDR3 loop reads CSAYGAGGGTDTQYF. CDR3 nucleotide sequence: TGCAGTGCCTACGGAGCGGGAGGGGGCACAGATACGCAGTATTTT.

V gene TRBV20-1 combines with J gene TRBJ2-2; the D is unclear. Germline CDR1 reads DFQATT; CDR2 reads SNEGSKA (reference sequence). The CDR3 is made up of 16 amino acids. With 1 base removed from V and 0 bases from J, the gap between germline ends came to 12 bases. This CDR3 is CSARVWALPNTGELFF. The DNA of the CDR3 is TGCAGTGCTAGAGTCTGGGCTCTCCCGAACACCGGGGAGCTGTTTTTT.

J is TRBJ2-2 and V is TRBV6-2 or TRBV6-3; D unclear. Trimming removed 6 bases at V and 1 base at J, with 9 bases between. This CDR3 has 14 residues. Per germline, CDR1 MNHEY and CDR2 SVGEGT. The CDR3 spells CASRPNLNTGELFF. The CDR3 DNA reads TGTGCCAGCAGGCCAAATTTGAACACCGGGGAGCTGTTTTTT.

CDR3 in amino acids: CASSDLSPTTSGTYEQYF. Written as DNA, the CDR3 is TGTGCCAGCAGTGACCTATCCCCCACAACTAGCGGGACCTACGAGCAGTACTTC. The V and J genes are TRBV25-1 and TRBJ2-7; TRBD2 matches 10 bases. Trimming took 3 bases from V and 2 from J; bases not matched to a gene: 13. The length of the CDR3 is 18 residues. Germline CDR1 and CDR2: MGHDK and SYGVNS.

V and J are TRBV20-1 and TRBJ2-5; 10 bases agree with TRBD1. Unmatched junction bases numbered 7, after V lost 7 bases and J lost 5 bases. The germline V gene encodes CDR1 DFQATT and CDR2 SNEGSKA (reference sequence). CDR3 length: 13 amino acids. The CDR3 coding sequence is TGCAGTGTTCGACGGGACAGGGGCGAGACCCAGTACTTC. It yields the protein CSVRRDRGETQYF.

The CDR3 loop reads CASSLASNSPLHF. Here the CDR3 DNA reads TGTGCCAGCAGCTTAGCCTCGAATTCACCCCTCCACTTT. The chain recombines TRBV7-9 with TRBJ1-6; no firm D call. CDR3 size: 13 residues. CDR1 and CDR2 (germline): SEHNR, FQNEAQ (reference sequence). V lost 0 bases and J lost 7, with 4 bases in between. The variable domain in full, completed from reference TRBV7-9 and TRBJ1-6, reads DTGVSQNPRHKITKRGQNVTFRCDPISEHNRLYWYRQTLGQGPEFLTYFQNEAQLEKSRLLSDRFSAERPKGSFSTLEIQRTEQGDSAMYLCASSLASNSPLHFGNGTRLTVT.

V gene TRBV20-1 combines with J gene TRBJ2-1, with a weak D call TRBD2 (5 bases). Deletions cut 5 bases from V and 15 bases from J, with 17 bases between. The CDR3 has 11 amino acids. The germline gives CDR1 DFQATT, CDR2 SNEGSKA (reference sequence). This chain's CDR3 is CSAGGREDRFF. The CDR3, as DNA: TGCAGTGCTGGAGGACGCGAGGATAGGTTCTTC.

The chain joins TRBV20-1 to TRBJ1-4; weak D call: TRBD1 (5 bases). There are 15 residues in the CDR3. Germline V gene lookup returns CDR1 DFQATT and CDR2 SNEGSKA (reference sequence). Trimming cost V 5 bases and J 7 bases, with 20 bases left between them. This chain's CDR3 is CSAPRVGADSEKLFF. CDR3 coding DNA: TGCAGTGCTCCCAGGGTTGGGGCCGACAGTGAAAAACTGTTTTTT.